This T cell receptor (beta chain) was recovered during a study of patients and donors after allogeneic stem cell transplantation. TCRdb itself ran the RT-PCR reads through MiXCR, one entry per CDR3 protein. The profile covers roughly 21,000 distinct CDR3 sequences, with around 30% appearing a single time and just under 50% taken by the ten largest. This CDR3 spans 19 amino acids. Per germline, CDR1 MNHEY and CDR2 SMNVEV (reference sequence). The germline V and J ends were trimmed by 3 bases and 1 base, with 24 bases remaining between them. The source is a human donor who was either an allogeneic HSCT recipient or a stem cell or donor lymphocyte infusion donor (not recorded which). It is not recorded whose cells these are; they may come from a transplant donor. J is TRBJ1-1 and V is TRBV27; a weak D match, TRBD1 (5 bases). Input material: blood, either unsorted or a sorted T cell fraction (not recorded which). CDR3 sequence reads: CASSLTPNSGYRANTEAFF. The CDR3 DNA follows: TGTGCCAGCAGTTTGACCCCAAACTCAGGGTATCGGGCGAACACTGAAGCTTTCTTT.